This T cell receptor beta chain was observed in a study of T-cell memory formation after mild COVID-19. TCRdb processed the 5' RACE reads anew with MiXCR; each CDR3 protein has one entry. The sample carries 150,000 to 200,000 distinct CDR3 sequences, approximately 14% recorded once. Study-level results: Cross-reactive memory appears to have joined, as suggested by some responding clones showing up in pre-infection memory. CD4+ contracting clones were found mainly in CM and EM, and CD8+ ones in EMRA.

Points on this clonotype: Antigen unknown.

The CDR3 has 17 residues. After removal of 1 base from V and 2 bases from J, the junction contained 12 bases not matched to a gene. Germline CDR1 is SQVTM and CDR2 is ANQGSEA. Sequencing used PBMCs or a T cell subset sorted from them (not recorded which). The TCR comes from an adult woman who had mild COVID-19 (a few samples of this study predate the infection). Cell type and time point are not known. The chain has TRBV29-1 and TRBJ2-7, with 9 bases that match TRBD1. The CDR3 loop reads CSVEVFSGQGQAYEQYF. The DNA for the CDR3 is TGCAGCGTTGAAGTTTTTTCTGGACAGGGGCAAGCCTACGAGCAGTACTTC.